One and the same sample provided the 25 T cell receptor beta chains below, sequenced in a study of Ad26.COV2.S vaccination and SARS-CoV-2 variants. Indicated treatment: roughly 19 received Ad26.COV2.S at low or high dose, single or two shots; 5 received placebo; per-sample allocation not given. All samples were drawn on day 63, counting from the first vaccine or placebo injection. Sequenced by immunoSEQ multiplex PCR; TCRdb stores in-frame clones only, minus some. The sample holds some 520,000 clones; around 85% are singletons and the top ten take roughly 13%. The source material was peripheral blood, sampled in a trial of Ad26.COV2.S vaccine versus placebo. The receptor set was obtained from a person aged 18-60 years who received the Ad26.COV2.S COVID-19 vaccine or a placebo.

This sequence joins TRBV4-3 and TRBJ1-5, with D uncertain. Trimming shortened V by 1 base and J by 11 bases, and 12 bases separated the two germline ends. The CDR3 is 13 amino acids. From germline, CDR1 is LGHNA and CDR2 YSLEER. CDR3 nucleotides: TGCGCCAGCAGCCAAGTTCCGGGCGAGTCCCAGCATTTT. Translation: CASSQVPGESQHF.

This clone is a singleton in its sample. The chain couples TRBV27 to TRBJ1-6; the match to TRBD1 covers 7 bases. Germline assignment: CDR1 MNHEY and CDR2 SMNVEV (reference sequence). The V gene end was trimmed by 3 bases and the J gene end by 7 bases; junction bases not matched to a gene: 0. The CDR3 runs to 13 residues. CDR3 coding DNA: TGTGCCAGCAGTTTGGGACAGAATTCACCCCTCCACTTT. Its translation: CASSLGQNSPLHF.

V is TRBV5-1 and J is TRBJ2-3; D unclear. The V gene lost 0 bases and the J gene lost 2 bases, with 4 bases spanning the gap. The length of the CDR3 is 13 residues. Germline CDR1 and CDR2: SGHRS and YFSETQ. The CDR3 region has the DNA TGCGCCAGCAGCTTGGAGGACACAGATACGCAGTATTTT. This codes for CASSLEDTDTQYF.

The chain couples TRBV19 to TRBJ2-7, with 7 bases matching TRBD1. The V segment lost 5 bases and the J segment 2 bases; nucleotides outside the gene matches: 6. The germline V gene encodes CDR1 LNHDA and CDR2 SQIVND (reference sequence). There are 14 residues in the CDR3. The chain's CDR3 is CASSLQGSAYEQYF. As DNA, the CDR3 is TGTGCCAGTAGTTTACAGGGGAGTGCCTACGAGCAGTACTTC.

V is TRBV2 and J is TRBJ2-7, with 10 bases that match TRBD1. Germline trimming cut 6 bases from V and 3 bases from J; bases unmatched to any gene: 11. The CDR3 loop spans 16 amino acids. Per germline, CDR1 SNHLY and CDR2 FYNNEI. This CDR3 reads CASRGTGETSRYEQYF. The DNA for the CDR3 is TGTGCCAGCAGAGGGACAGGGGAGACTTCCCGCTACGAGCAGTACTTC.

V usage is TRBV7-6 and J usage is TRBJ2-1; 7 bases match TRBD2. Trimming removed 0 bases from V and 7 bases from J; junction bases left unmatched: 15. The CDR3 runs to 18 residues. Per germline, CDR1 SGHVS and CDR2 FNYEAQ. CDR3 residues: CASSLAWDYQTPGNEQFF. As DNA, the CDR3 is TGTGCCAGCAGCTTAGCATGGGACTACCAAACCCCTGGTAATGAGCAGTTCTTC.

The chain has TRBV19 and TRBJ2-2; 9 bases align to TRBD2. Germline V gives CDR1 LNHDA, CDR2 SQIVND (reference sequence). The length of the CDR3 is 17 residues. The ends lost 4 bases at V and 6 bases at J; junction bases unmatched: 12. The CDR3: CASSTSIGGRAAGELFF. In nucleotides, the CDR3 is TGTGCCAGTAGTACCTCCATAGGCGGGAGGGCCGCCGGGGAGCTGTTTTTT.

V and J are TRBV29-1 and TRBJ2-2; 9 nucleotides align to TRBD1. The J segment lost 6 bases and the V segment lost 7 bases, leaving 18 bases of the junction unmatched. Germline V lookup: CDR1 SQVTM, CDR2 ANQGSEA. The CDR3 covers 17 residues. CDR3 loop: CSAATGQGRLVPGELFF. CDR3 DNA sequence: TGCAGCGCGGCTACGGGACAGGGACGGCTAGTCCCCGGGGAGCTGTTTTTT.

The chain's CDR3 is CASSPDRVRYNEQFF. The CDR3 DNA is TGCGCCAGCAGCCCTGACAGGGTGAGGTACAATGAGCAGTTCTTC. The rearrangement links TRBV5-1 to TRBJ2-1, with TRBD1 identical over 7 bases. This CDR3 region has 15 residues. Looked up from germline, CDR1 is SGHRS and CDR2 is YFSETQ. After removal of 4 bases from V and 4 bases from J, the junction contained 8 bases not matched to a gene.

The rearrangement joins TRBV6-6 to TRBJ1-1; D is unresolved. Germline CDR1 and CDR2: MNHNY and SVGAGI (reference sequence). The V gene lost 6 bases and the J gene lost 7 bases, with 18 bases spanning the gap. There are 14 residues in the CDR3. The CDR3 DNA reads as TGTGCCAGCAGACCGGACGGCAGGTTGGGTGAAGCTTTCTTT. This encodes CASRPDGRLGEAFF.

This chain links TRBV18 with TRBJ2-5; D is unclear. CDR1 is KGHSH, CDR2 LQKENI, per germline. The germline V and J ends were trimmed by 0 bases and 5 bases, with 7 bases remaining between them. The CDR3 consists of 13 residues. CDR3: CASSPPLGETQYF. CDR3 coding DNA: TGTGCCAGCTCACCACCCTTAGGGGAGACCCAGTACTTC.

This clone was counted a single time. This chain uses TRBV6-6 with TRBJ2-7, with D possibly TRBD2 on 6 matching bases. The CDR3 totals 16 residues. Germline V gives CDR1 MNHNY, CDR2 SVGAGI (reference sequence). The V and J ends lost 5 bases and 6 bases respectively, with 23 bases between them. The CDR3 DNA reads TGTGCCAGCAGTCAACTCGTGGGCACGGGGGTGGGCGAGCAGTACTTC. It specifies CASSQLVGTGVGEQYF.

The genes are TRBV29-1 and TRBJ1-2, with D uncertain. The CDR3 sequence is 14 residues long. The V end lost 4 bases, the J end lost 3 bases, and 15 bases lay between the germline ends. Germline V lookup: CDR1 SQVTM, CDR2 ANQGSEA. CDR3 DNA sequence: TGCAGCGTTGTATCCCAGGACTCCTACTATGGCTACACCTTC. Translated: CSVVSQDSYYGYTF.

This clone was recorded once. V gene TRBV7-2 combines with J gene TRBJ1-3; the D gene is possibly TRBD1 (5 bases). The germline V and J ends were trimmed by 1 base and 2 bases, with 21 bases remaining between them. Germline V gene data show CDR1 as SGHTA and CDR2 as FQGNSA. The CDR3 spans 19 residues. The CDR3 DNA reads as TGTGCCAGCAGCTTAGACGGGGGTAGCCGGCGAGTGGCTGGAAACACCATATATTTT. It specifies CASSLDGGSRRVAGNTIYF.

The chain employs TRBV4-2 and TRBJ2-3, with TRBD2 identical over 13 bases. The CDR3 spans 17 residues. Trimming at V came to 1 base and at J to 11 bases, leaving 12 bases not matched to a gene. Germline V gene data show CDR1 as LGHNA and CDR2 as YNFKEQ. CDR3 amino acids: CASSQVATSGRPTMQYF. DNA of the CDR3: TGTGCCAGCAGCCAAGTTGCGACTAGCGGGAGGCCCACCATGCAGTATTTT.

The CDR3 coding sequence is TGTGCCAGCAGGAAACTAGCGGGAGGGGGAGATACGCAGTATTTT. Its protein product is CASRKLAGGGDTQYF. The V call is TRBV28, the J call TRBJ2-3; 13 positions agree with TRBD2. J gave up 5 bases and V 6 bases, and 5 bases lay outside the gene matches. The length of the CDR3 is 15 residues. CDR1 is MDHEN, CDR2 SYDVKM, per germline.

This clone turned up a few times. V usage is TRBV2 and J usage is TRBJ2-6, with TRBD2 matching over 11 bases. This CDR3 has 16 amino acids. From germline, CDR1 is SNHLY and CDR2 FYNNEI. Trimming cost V 7 bases and J 4 bases; bases outside gene matches: 6. The CDR3 sequence: CASILAGGTGANVLTF. CDR3 nucleotides: TGTGCCAGCATTCTAGCGGGAGGAACAGGGGCCAACGTCCTGACTTTC.

The CDR3 DNA reads TGTGCCTGGAGGCCGGGACTACGAGATGAGCAGTTCTTC. Translating it yields CAWRPGLRDEQFF. The rearrangement links TRBV30 to TRBJ2-1; TRBD2 matches at 7 bases. CDR3 size: 13 residues. V shed 3 bases, J shed 8 bases, and the junction held 7 bases outside the gene matches. Germline lookup yields CDR1 GTSNPN and CDR2 SVGIG (reference sequence). Full variable domain (outside the CDR3, taken from reference TRBV30 and TRBJ2-1): SQTIHQWPATLVQPVGSPLSLECTVEGTSNPNLYWYRQAAGRGLQLLFYSVGIGQISSEVPQNLSASRPQDRQFILSSKKLLLSDSGFYLCAWRPGLRDEQFFGPGTRLTVL.

In this sample, this clone turned up many times. The V call is TRBV11-1, the J call TRBJ2-1, with 8 bases lining up with TRBD2. This CDR3 region has 15 residues. CDR1 and CDR2 from the germline V gene are SGHAT and FQDESV (reference sequence). J lost 4 bases, V lost 5 bases, and 7 bases had no gene match. The CDR3 nucleotides read TGTGCCAGCAGCCATCTAGCGGGTCCTTACAATGAGCAGTTCTTC. This encodes CASSHLAGPYNEQFF.

The chain is built from TRBV9 and TRBJ1-3; D remains unclear. CDR3 size: 17 residues. V was cut by 0 bases and J by 1 base, with 14 bases left in between. Looked up from germline, CDR1 is SGDLS and CDR2 is YYNGEE. The CDR3 reads CASSVVAGSSSGNTIYF. Written as DNA, the CDR3 is TGTGCCAGCAGCGTAGTGGCAGGATCATCTTCTGGAAACACCATATATTTT.

This chain links TRBV5-8 with TRBJ1-1, with D unresolved. The V end lost 4 bases, the J end lost 1 base, and 14 bases lay between the germline ends. Germline-derived CDR1 and CDR2 are SGHTS and YDEGEE. The CDR3 has 15 amino acids. The CDR3 region is CASSDPNHWNTEAFF. CDR3 DNA: TGTGCCAGCAGCGACCCCAATCATTGGAACACTGAAGCTTTCTTT.

The chain combines TRBV9 with TRBJ2-4; 7 positions match TRBD1. CDR1 is SGDLS, CDR2 YYNGEE, per germline. This CDR3 has 14 amino acids. Trimming took 0 bases from V and 15 from J; bases not matched to a gene: 12. Here the CDR3 DNA reads TGTGCCAGCAGCGTAGGAACAGCACCGGGACAGATGTACTTC. It yields the protein CASSVGTAPGQMYF.

The chain has TRBV5-8 and TRBJ2-1, with 10 bases lining up with TRBD2. Germline V CDR1 and CDR2: SGHTS, YDEGEE. V shed 4 bases, J shed 8 bases, and the junction held 12 bases outside the gene matches. The CDR3 is 16 residues long. Here the CDR3 DNA reads TGTGCCAGCAGCGGACGGAGCGGGAGGGCCTCCGATGAGCAGTTCTTC. Translated: CASSGRSGRASDEQFF.

The chain has TRBV10-3 and TRBJ1-2; D gene uncertain. The germline CDR1 and CDR2 sequences are ENHRY and SYGVKD. This CDR3 spans 14 amino acids. Deletions cut 2 bases from V and 8 bases from J, with 15 bases between. The CDR3 is CAISEVINLGGYTF. The CDR3 bases are TGTGCCATCAGTGAGGTTATCAACCTTGGGGGCTACACCTTC.

The V and J genes are TRBV27 and TRBJ2-5, with D unclear. Trimming left V 3 bases short and J 4 bases short, with 9 bases between. This CDR3 has 13 residues. The germline V gene encodes CDR1 MNHEY and CDR2 SMNVEV (reference sequence). The chain's CDR3 is CASSFLVGETQYF. CDR3 bases: TGTGCCAGCAGTTTTTTGGTGGGAGAGACCCAGTACTTC.